These 17 T cell receptor beta chains were all obtained from the same sample, sequenced in a study of blood T cell repertoires in COVID-19. Assay used: immunoSEQ multiplex PCR; TCRdb lists only in-frame clones, some missing. Of about 130,000 clones in the sample, approximately 74% were seen once. The sample taken for sequencing was peripheral blood. The receptors shown here come from a man older than 75 with COVID-19, enrolled during active disease.

The chain is built from TRBV5-1 and TRBJ2-3; 9 bases line up with TRBD1. The germline CDR1 and CDR2 sequences are SGHRS and YFSETQ. The CDR3 loop spans 15 amino acids. Trimming removed 3 bases from V and 7 bases from J; junction bases left unmatched: 9. The CDR3 bases are TGCGCCAGCAGCTCGGACAGGGGCACCGGGAATACGCAGTATTTT. It encodes CASSSDRGTGNTQYF.

The chain uses TRBV6-5 and TRBJ1-1; D not certain. The CDR3 runs 14 residues. V lost 2 bases to trimming and J lost 11 bases, with 18 bases between them. Germline CDR1 and CDR2: MNHEY and SVGAGI. The DNA for the CDR3 is TGTGCCAGCAGTTACCTCGTGACGGGAGTAGACGCTTTCTTT. It encodes CASSYLVTGVDAFF.

This rearrangement joins TRBV27 to TRBJ1-1; the D gene is possibly TRBD1 (5 bases). The length of the CDR3 is 14 residues. Germline V CDR1 and CDR2: MNHEY, SMNVEV (reference sequence). Trimming took 6 bases from V and 3 from J, leaving 14 bases between them. The CDR3: CASSWGLGDTEAFF. As DNA, the CDR3 is TGTGCCAGCAGCTGGGGACTTGGGGACACTGAAGCTTTCTTT.

CDR3 loop: CASSLGTTGGRSYEQYF. The CDR3 bases are TGTGCCAGCAGTTTAGGAACGACGGGGGGAAGGTCCTACGAGCAGTACTTC. The chain has TRBV28 and TRBJ2-7, with 7 positions matching TRBD2. Germline V gene data show CDR1 as MDHEN and CDR2 as SYDVKM. J was trimmed by 1 base and V by 2 bases; bases with no gene match: 11. The CDR3 totals 17 residues.

The genes are TRBV29-1 and TRBJ2-3; 11 bases agree with TRBD2. Germline lookup yields CDR1 SQVTM and CDR2 ANQGSEA. Trimming cost V 8 bases and J 0 bases; bases outside gene matches: 13. The CDR3 runs to 17 residues. CDR3 residues: CSYMGLAGGGSTDTQYF. The CDR3 DNA reads as TGCAGCTATATGGGGCTAGCGGGAGGTGGTAGCACAGATACGCAGTATTTT.

This chain links TRBV5-1 with TRBJ1-4, with D perhaps TRBD1 (5 bases). Trimming cost V 2 bases and J 4 bases, with 15 bases left between them. CDR3 length: 16 residues. CDR1 is SGHRS and CDR2 is YFSETQ in the germline V gene. The CDR3 loop is CASSFGTGGGNEKLFF. The CDR3 DNA sequence: TGCGCCAGCAGCTTCGGCACTGGGGGAGGTAATGAAAAACTGTTTTTT. Supplemented by reference TRBV5-1 and TRBJ1-4, the full variable domain reads KAGVTQTPRYLIKTRGQQVTLSCSPISGHRSVSWYQQTPGQGLQFLFEYFSETQRNKGNFPGRFSGRQFSNSRSEMNVSTLELGDSALYLCASSFGTGGGNEKLFFGSGTQLSVL.

This chain links TRBV28 with TRBJ1-2, with D possibly being TRBD1 (6 bases). Germline loops: CDR1 MDHEN, CDR2 SYDVKM. The CDR3 totals 14 residues. Deletions cut 1 base from V and 8 bases from J, with 14 bases between. CDR3: CASSLFNRARGYTF. The CDR3 DNA reads as TGTGCCAGCAGTTTATTTAACAGGGCTAGGGGCTACACCTTC.

The J gene is TRBJ2-2, the V gene TRBV19, with TRBD1 matching 10 bases. This CDR3 has 13 residues. V was pared by 8 bases and J by 5 bases, with 2 bases of the junction left unmatched. The germline gives CDR1 LNHDA, CDR2 SQIVND (reference sequence). CDR3 loop: CASGTGETGELFF. The CDR3 DNA sequence: TGTGCCAGTGGGACAGGGGAAACCGGGGAGCTGTTTTTT.

This clone was seen once. The chain couples TRBV10-3 to TRBJ2-3; 11 nucleotides line up with TRBD2. The CDR3 sequence is 18 residues long. CDR1 is ENHRY, CDR2 SYGVKD, per germline. V was clipped by 0 bases and J by 2 bases; unmatched bases: 7. The CDR3 region is CAISESELAGDPTDTQYF. Written as DNA, the CDR3 is TGTGCCATCAGTGAGTCCGAACTAGCGGGGGACCCCACAGATACGCAGTATTTT.

The V and J genes are TRBV6-5 and TRBJ1-5, with D possibly TRBD1 on 5 matching bases. This CDR3 contains 13 residues. Trimming removed 6 bases from V and 5 bases from J, with 11 bases in between. In germline, CDR1 is MNHEY, CDR2 SVGAGI. CDR3 residues: CASSQDTYQPQHF. In DNA form, the CDR3 reads TGTGCCAGCAGCCAGGACACATATCAGCCCCAGCATTTT.

This chain uses TRBV2 with TRBJ2-7, with 10 bases fitting TRBD1. The CDR3 consists of 16 residues. The V and J ends lost 3 bases and 5 bases, in that order; junction bases with no gene match: 10. Germline V gene data show CDR1 as SNHLY and CDR2 as FYNNEI. CDR3 protein: CASSDPGQGQPHEQYF. CDR3 sequence (DNA): TGTGCCAGCAGTGACCCGGGACAGGGGCAGCCCCACGAGCAGTACTTC.

This chain joins TRBV19 and TRBJ2-3, with 7 bases lining up with TRBD2. V trimming: 5 bases; J trimming: 0 bases; junction bases outside the gene matches: 11. CDR1 is LNHDA and CDR2 is SQIVND in the germline V gene (reference sequence). This CDR3 has 17 residues. The CDR3 sequence is CASSPTPERESTDTQYF. CDR3 nucleotides: TGTGCCAGTAGTCCCACCCCCGAGCGGGAAAGCACAGATACGCAGTATTTT.

This clone was seen once. The chain employs TRBV5-1 and TRBJ1-2; D gene unclear. Trimming took off 0 bases at V and 1 base at J, with 7 bases between the two ends. There are 14 residues in the CDR3. The V gene's germline CDR1 is SGHRS and CDR2 YFSETQ. CDR3 sequence: CASSLGRSNYGYTF. For the CDR3, the DNA is TGCGCCAGCAGCTTGGGTCGGAGTAACTATGGCTACACCTTC.

The chain recombines TRBV7-2 with TRBJ2-7, with TRBD2 matching over 14 bases. Per the germline V gene, CDR1 is SGHTA and CDR2 is FQGNSA. V dropped 4 bases and J dropped 3; count of bases not matched to a gene: 8. The CDR3 has 17 residues. This chain's CDR3 is CASSYTGLAGDFYEQYF. The CDR3, as DNA: TGTGCCAGCAGCTACACGGGACTAGCGGGAGACTTCTACGAGCAGTACTTC. Combining the CDR3 with reference TRBV7-2 and TRBJ2-7 gives the whole variable domain GAGVSQSPSNKVTEKGKDVELRCDPISGHTALYWYRQSLGQGLEFLIYFQGNSAPDKSGLPSDRFSAERTGGSVSTLTIQRTQQEDSAVYLCASSYTGLAGDFYEQYFGPGTRLTVT.

This clone was counted only a few times. V is TRBV19 and J is TRBJ2-1, with 9 bases fitting TRBD2. Germline trimming cut 6 bases from V and 1 base from J; bases unmatched to any gene: 4. CDR3 length: 15 amino acids. Germline V gene lookup returns CDR1 LNHDA and CDR2 SQIVND (reference sequence). CDR3 amino acids: CASRLTSGSYNEQFF. Here the CDR3 DNA reads TGTGCCAGTAGGCTGACTAGCGGTTCCTACAATGAGCAGTTCTTC. Full variable domain (remainder filled in from reference TRBV19 and TRBJ2-1): DGGITQSPKYLFRKEGQNVTLSCEQNLNHDAMYWYRQDPGQGLRLIYYSQIVNDFQKGDIAEGYSVSREKKESFPLTVTSAQKNPTAFYLCASRLTSGSYNEQFFGPGTRLTVL.

This clone came up once. The gene calls are TRBV28 and TRBJ2-2, with 8 nucleotides matching TRBD2. Trimming took 6 bases from V and 5 from J; bases not matched to a gene: 5. CDR1 and CDR2 (germline): MDHEN, SYDVKM. The CDR3 loop spans 14 amino acids. The CDR3 DNA is TGTGCCAGCAGGGCGGGAGGACGGACCGGGGAGCTGTTTTTT. This gives the protein CASRAGGRTGELFF.

The chain recombines TRBV9 with TRBJ2-5, with D possibly TRBD1 on 6 matching bases. CDR1 is SGDLS, CDR2 YYNGEE, per germline. V lost 3 bases, J lost 3 bases, and 12 bases lay in between. The CDR3 has 14 amino acids. The CDR3: CASSAGQLKETQYF. For the CDR3, the DNA is TGTGCCAGCAGCGCCGGACAGCTTAAAGAGACCCAGTACTTC.